This entry features one TCR beta chain sequence. Its antigen is unidentified. These data originate in a study of T cells after yellow fever vaccination. At the level of the study: Preparation of the low-cell-number fractions used SMART-Seq v4 Ultra Low Input.

Study-wide points: Post-booster samples contained most primary-vaccination clones (about 95% CD4, less than 90% CD8). FACS-sorted repertoires might harbor abundant contaminating clonotypes from the bulk population.

They built TCR cDNA with 5'RACE template switching, a step that put in a universal primer site and UMIs. Using its own MiXCR run on the 5' RACE reads, TCRdb lists one record per CDR3 protein. The data contain about 510,000 distinct CDR3 sequences, around a fifth of them singletons. This CDR3 contains 13 residues. Germline-derived CDR1 and CDR2 are DFQATT and SNEGSKA (reference sequence). Trimming cost V 0 bases and J 1 base, with 6 bases left between them. V usage is TRBV20-1 and J usage is TRBJ1-1; no clear D gene. The sequences come from PBMCs, collected roughly 20 days after the first yellow fever vaccination. The sequence derives from a man younger than 35 who received the YFV17D yellow fever vaccine. The CDR3 here is CSAREHRNTEAFF. The CDR3, as DNA: TGCAGTGCTAGAGAACACAGGAACACTGAAGCTTTCTTT.